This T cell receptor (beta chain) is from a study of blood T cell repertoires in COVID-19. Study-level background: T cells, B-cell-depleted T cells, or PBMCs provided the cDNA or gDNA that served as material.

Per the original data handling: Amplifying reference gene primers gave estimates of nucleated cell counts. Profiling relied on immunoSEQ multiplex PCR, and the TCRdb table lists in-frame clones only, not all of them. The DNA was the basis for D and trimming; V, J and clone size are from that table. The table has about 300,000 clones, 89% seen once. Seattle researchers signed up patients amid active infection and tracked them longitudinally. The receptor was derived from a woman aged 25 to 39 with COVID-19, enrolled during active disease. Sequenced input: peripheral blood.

The CDR3 reads CASSGQAQETQYF. The CDR3, as DNA: TGTGCCAGCAGCGGACAGGCACAAGAGACCCAGTACTTC. The chain joins TRBV7-9 to TRBJ2-5, with TRBD1 identical over 7 bases. This CDR3 comprises 13 residues. Per germline, CDR1 SEHNR and CDR2 FQNEAQ (reference sequence). V shed 5 bases, J shed 2 bases, and the junction held 2 bases outside the gene matches.